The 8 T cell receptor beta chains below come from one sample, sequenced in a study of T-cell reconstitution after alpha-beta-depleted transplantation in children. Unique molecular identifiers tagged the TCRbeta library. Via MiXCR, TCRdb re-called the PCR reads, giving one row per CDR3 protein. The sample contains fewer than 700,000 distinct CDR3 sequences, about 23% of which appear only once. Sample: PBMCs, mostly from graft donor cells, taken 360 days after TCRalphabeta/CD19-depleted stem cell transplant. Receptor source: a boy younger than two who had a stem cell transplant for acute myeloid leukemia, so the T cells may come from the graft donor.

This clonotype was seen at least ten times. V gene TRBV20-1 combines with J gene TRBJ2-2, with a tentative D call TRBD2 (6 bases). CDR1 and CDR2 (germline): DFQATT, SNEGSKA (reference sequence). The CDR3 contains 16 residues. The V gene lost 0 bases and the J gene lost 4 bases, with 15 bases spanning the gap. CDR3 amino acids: CSARDNAGSATGELFF. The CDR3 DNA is TGCAGTGCTAGAGATAACGCGGGAAGCGCCACCGGGGAGCTGTTTTTT.

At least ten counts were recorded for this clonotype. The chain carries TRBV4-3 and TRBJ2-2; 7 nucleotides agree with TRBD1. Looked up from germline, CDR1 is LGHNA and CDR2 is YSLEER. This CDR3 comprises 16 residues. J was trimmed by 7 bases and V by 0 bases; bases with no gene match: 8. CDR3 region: CASSQDGAGGIGELFF. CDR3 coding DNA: TGCGCCAGCAGCCAAGATGGGGCAGGGGGAATCGGGGAGCTGTTTTTT.

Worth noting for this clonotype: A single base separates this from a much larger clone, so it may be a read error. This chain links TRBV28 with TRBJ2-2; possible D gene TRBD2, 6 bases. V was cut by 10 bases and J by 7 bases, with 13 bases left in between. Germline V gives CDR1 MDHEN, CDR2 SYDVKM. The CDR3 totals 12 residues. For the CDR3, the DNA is TGTGCCATCAGCCTGACTAGCGGGGAGCTGTTTTTT. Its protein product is CAISLTSGELFF.

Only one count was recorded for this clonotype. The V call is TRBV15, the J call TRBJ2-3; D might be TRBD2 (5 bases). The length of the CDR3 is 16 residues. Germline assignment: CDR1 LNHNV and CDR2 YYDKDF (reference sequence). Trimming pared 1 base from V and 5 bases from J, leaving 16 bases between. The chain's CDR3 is CATSRGATNGRDTQYF. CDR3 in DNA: TGTGCCACCAGCAGAGGGGCAACCAATGGGAGAGATACGCAGTATTTT.

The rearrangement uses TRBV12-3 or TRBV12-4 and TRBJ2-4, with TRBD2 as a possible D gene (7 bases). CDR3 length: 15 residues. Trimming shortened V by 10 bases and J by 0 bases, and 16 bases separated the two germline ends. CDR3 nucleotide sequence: TGTGCCACCTCGGGGGGCATTCTAGCCAAAAACATTCAGTACTTC. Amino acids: CATSGGILAKNIQYF.

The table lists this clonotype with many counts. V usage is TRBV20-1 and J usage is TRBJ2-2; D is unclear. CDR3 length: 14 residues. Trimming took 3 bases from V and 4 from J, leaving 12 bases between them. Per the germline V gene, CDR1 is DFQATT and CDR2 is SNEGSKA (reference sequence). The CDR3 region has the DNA TGCAGTGCTAGTCCCAACGTCCCCACCGGGGAGCTGTTTTTT. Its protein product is CSASPNVPTGELFF.

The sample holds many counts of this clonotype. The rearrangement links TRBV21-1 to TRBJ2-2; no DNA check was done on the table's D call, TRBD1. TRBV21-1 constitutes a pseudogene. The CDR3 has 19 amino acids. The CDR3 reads CASSKETPDTPGLTGELFF. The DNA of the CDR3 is TGTGCCAGCAGCAAAGAAACCCCAGACACGCCAGGGCTCACCGGGGAGCTGTTTTTT.

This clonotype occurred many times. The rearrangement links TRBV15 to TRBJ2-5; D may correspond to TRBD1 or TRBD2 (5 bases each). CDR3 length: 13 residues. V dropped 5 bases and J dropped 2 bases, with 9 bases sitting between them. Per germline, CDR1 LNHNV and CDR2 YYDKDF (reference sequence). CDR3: CATSDEGQETQYF. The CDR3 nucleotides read TGTGCCACCAGCGACGAGGGGCAAGAGACCCAGTACTTC.